Listed below are T cell receptor beta chains from one sample, sequenced in a study of T cell responses to AZD1222 COVID-19 vaccine. Method: immunoSEQ multiplex PCR; TCRdb's copy keeps in-frame clones and lacks some. The top ten hold approximately 1.5% of the sample, which has 120,000 or so clones, 80% to 90% seen once. The sample was peripheral blood, taken on day 0 of AZD1222 vaccination. These receptors were obtained from an adult in good health. Both conserved end residues are part of each CDR3. D genes are given only for firm matches. Clone size is not always given. Where it is, it says once, few, many or a class for expanded clones.

CDR3 protein	CDR3 DNA	D gene	J gene	CDR3 length	clone size	V gene
CASSPRGSEQFF	TGTGCCAGCAGCCCCCGGGGTAGTGAGCAGTTCTTC	NA	TRBJ2-1	12	NA	TRBV3-1/TRBV3-2
CASSLQEYEQYF	TGTGCCAGCAGCTTACAGGAGTACGAGCAGTACTTC	NA	TRBJ2-7	12	NA	TRBV5-4
CASSRGGGGQPQHF	TGTGCCAGCAGCCGGGGCGGGGGAGGACAGCCCCAGCATTTT	NA	TRBJ1-5	14	once	TRBV5-5
CASNVRGGDEAFF	TGTGCCAGCAACGTCCGCGGGGGGGATGAAGCTTTCTTT	NA	TRBJ1-1	13	NA	TRBV12-3/TRBV12-4
CASSLGQGNTEAFF	TGTGCCAGCAGCCTTGGACAGGGGAACACTGAAGCTTTCTTT	TRBD1	TRBJ1-1	14	NA	TRBV11-2
CASSILPGAGYGYTF	TGTGCCAGTAGTATCCTCCCAGGGGCGGGCTATGGCTACACCTTC	NA	TRBJ1-2	15	NA	TRBV19
CASSLELGGYGYTF	TGTGCCAGCAGCTTAGAATTAGGGGGGTATGGCTACACCTTC	NA	TRBJ1-2	14	NA	TRBV7-2
CASSRTSTYNEQFF	TGTGCCAGCAGCCGGACTAGTACCTACAATGAGCAGTTCTTC	TRBD2	TRBJ2-1	14	few	TRBV5-4
CASSLVQASEQYF	TGTGCCAGCAGCTTAGTGCAGGCCTCCGAGCAGTACTTC	NA	TRBJ2-7	13	NA	TRBV7-9
CASSFGTVGNTIYF	TGTGCCAGCAGCTTTGGGACAGTTGGAAACACCATATATTTT	TRBD1	TRBJ1-3	14	NA	TRBV11-2
CASNAGGNTGELFF	TGTGCCAGCAATGCGGGAGGGAACACCGGGGAGCTGTTTTTT	TRBD2	TRBJ2-2	14	NA	TRBV2
CASSLNPEGETIYF	TGTGCCAGCAGCTTAAACCCCGAGGGAGAGACCATATATTTT	NA	TRBJ1-3	14	NA	TRBV7-8
CASDRHNSPLHF	TGTGCCTCTGACAGGCATAATTCACCCCTCCACTTT	NA	TRBJ1-6	12	NA	TRBV30
CASSLRREGEAFF	TGTGCCAGCAGCCTCCGCCGGGAAGGGGAAGCTTTCTTT	NA	TRBJ1-1	13	NA	TRBV7-3
CASSVNTGQGGLGETQYF	TGTGCCAGCAGTGTTAACACGGGACAGGGGGGCCTAGGGGAGACCCAGTACTTC	TRBD1	TRBJ2-5	18	NA	TRBV28
CASSLRGRVLEEANPYEQYF	TGTGCCAGCAGCTTAAGGGGTCGGGTCTTAGAAGAGGCTAACCCCTACGAGCAGTACTTC	NA	TRBJ2-7	20	NA	TRBV13
CASRGTGMDYGYTF	TGTGCCAGTAGGGGCACAGGGATGGACTATGGCTACACCTTC	NA	TRBJ1-2	14	NA	TRBV19
CASVGPLNTIYF	TGTGCCAGCGTCGGACCGTTAAACACCATATATTTT	NA	TRBJ1-3	12	NA	TRBV3-1/TRBV3-2
CAWSELGGGITDTQYF	TGTGCCTGGAGTGAACTTGGCGGGGGTATCACAGATACGCAGTATTTT	TRBD2	TRBJ2-3	16	NA	TRBV30
CASSGLRTNYNEQFF	TGCGCCAGCAGCGGACTACGGACAAACTACAATGAGCAGTTCTTC	NA	TRBJ2-1	15	NA	TRBV5-1
CASRREGLNTEAFF	TGTGCCTCCCGGAGGGAAGGGCTGAACACTGAAGCTTTCTTT	NA	TRBJ1-1	14	NA	TRBV30
CATAAGGGDTQYF	TGTGCCACCGCGGCGGGGGGCGGGGATACGCAGTATTTT	TRBD2	TRBJ2-3	13	NA	TRBV24-1
CASSLDRSPNTEAFF	TGTGCCAGCAGCTTAGATAGATCCCCGAACACTGAAGCTTTCTTT	NA	TRBJ1-1	15	NA	TRBV11-2
CASSRIGVAPSSGANVLTF	TGTGCCAGCAGTAGGATAGGGGTAGCGCCGAGCTCTGGGGCCAACGTCCTGACTTTC	NA	TRBJ2-6	19	NA	TRBV27
CATSLGTGAGQPQHF	TGTGCCACCAGTTTGGGGACAGGGGCGGGTCAGCCCCAGCATTTT	TRBD1	TRBJ1-5	15	NA	TRBV24-1